Each of the 18 T cell receptor beta chains below was sequenced from the same sample in a study of blood T cell repertoires in COVID-19. TCRdb keeps only in-frame clones here, not all; method: immunoSEQ multiplex PCR. The sample yields 140,000 or so clones, roughly four fifths seen once. The sample consisted of PBMCs or T cells enriched from blood (not recorded which). The origin of the receptors is a man aged 50-60 years who had recovered from COVID-19.

This chain uses TRBV7-2 with TRBJ2-7, with a tentative D call TRBD1 (6 bases). Trimming left V 1 base short and J 6 bases short, with 19 bases between. Germline V gives CDR1 SGHTA, CDR2 FQGNSA. This CDR3 region has 16 residues. The CDR3 protein is CASSLEFGRGSIEQYF. The CDR3 coding sequence is TGTGCCAGCAGCTTAGAGTTTGGCAGGGGATCAATCGAGCAGTACTTC. The full variable domain, completed using reference TRBV7-2 and TRBJ2-7, is GAGVSQSPSNKVTEKGKDVELRCDPISGHTALYWYRQSLGQGLEFLIYFQGNSAPDKSGLPSDRFSAERTGGSVSTLTIQRTQQEDSAVYLCASSLEFGRGSIEQYFGPGTRLTVT.

The chain recombines TRBV3-1 (or the pseudogene TRBV3-2) with TRBJ1-6; D gene uncertain. The CDR3 sequence is 13 residues long. Per the germline V gene, CDR1 is LGHDT and CDR2 is YNNKEL (reference sequence). V dropped 0 bases and J dropped 12 bases, with 9 bases sitting between them. The CDR3, as DNA: TGTGCCAGCAGCCAAGAAAGAGTCGGACCCCTCCACTTT. Amino acids: CASSQERVGPLHF.

CDR3 nucleotides: TGCGCCAGCAGCCGAAGTGACAGGGTGAACTATGGCTACACCTTC. This translates into CASSRSDRVNYGYTF. This sequence joins TRBV4-1 and TRBJ1-2; the match to TRBD1 covers 7 bases. The CDR3 loop spans 15 amino acids. Trimming at V came to 4 bases and at J to 2 bases, leaving 7 bases not matched to a gene. Looked up from germline, CDR1 is MGHRA and CDR2 is YSYEKL.

The chain joins TRBV7-9 to TRBJ2-5, with D perhaps matching TRBD1 (6 bases). Trimming took 3 bases from V and 4 from J, leaving 9 bases between them. Germline loops: CDR1 SEHNR, CDR2 FQNEAQ (reference sequence). The CDR3 covers 13 residues. As DNA, the CDR3 is TGTGCCAGCAGCTTGGGACACGGAGAGACCCAGTACTTC. Amino acids: CASSLGHGETQYF.

The rearrangement joins TRBV7-9 to TRBJ2-3; perhaps TRBD2 as D (7 bases). The ends were cut back, 3 bases at V and 7 bases at J, with 17 bases in the middle. The germline gives CDR1 SEHNR, CDR2 FQNEAQ (reference sequence). This CDR3 region has 15 residues. CDR3: CASSFVRGGDYTQYF. CDR3 nucleotides: TGTGCCAGCAGCTTCGTTCGCGGGGGCGATTATACGCAGTATTTT.

This chain uses TRBV7-6 with TRBJ2-1; 7 positions match TRBD1. The CDR3 has 18 amino acids. The ends lost 2 bases at V and 6 bases at J; junction bases unmatched: 16. Per germline, CDR1 SGHVS and CDR2 FNYEAQ. The CDR3 DNA reads TGTGCCAGCAGCTTATTAGGTCGAGGGGGCACTAGTCGCAATGAGCAGTTCTTC. As protein: CASSLLGRGGTSRNEQFF. The whole variable domain, remainder taken from reference TRBV7-6 and TRBJ2-1, is GAGVSQSPRYKVTKRGQDVALRCDPISGHVSLYWYRQALGQGPEFLTYFNYEAQQDKSGLPNDRFSAERPEGSISTLTIQRTEQRDSAMYRCASSLLGRGGTSRNEQFFGPGTRLTVL.

The genes are TRBV12-3 or TRBV12-4 and TRBJ1-3; D ambiguous. V dropped 5 bases and J dropped 1 base, with 3 bases sitting between them. The CDR3 sequence is 12 residues long. The CDR3 is CASSVSGNTIYF. CDR3 in DNA: TGTGCCAGCAGTGTATCTGGAAACACCATATATTTT.

The V gene is TRBV9, the J gene TRBJ1-3; D is perhaps TRBD1 (6 bases). This CDR3 has 17 amino acids. Trimming cost V 4 bases and J 0 bases, with 17 bases left between them. CDR1 and CDR2 from the germline V gene are SGDLS and YYNGEE. The CDR3 region is CASSSDSGTISGNTIYF. The DNA for the CDR3 is TGTGCCAGCAGCTCCGACTCCGGGACAATCTCTGGAAACACCATATATTTT.

This chain's CDR3 is CASRYGTGGTDTQYF. The DNA for the CDR3 is TGTGCCAGCAGATACGGGACAGGGGGCACAGATACGCAGTATTTT. This chain links TRBV6-2 or TRBV6-3 with TRBJ2-3; 10 nucleotides line up with TRBD1. This CDR3 comprises 15 residues. Germline CDR1 and CDR2: MNHEY and SVGEGT. V lost 6 bases and J lost 1; bases outside the gene matches: 4.

The CDR3 sequence is CASSDKGEAFF. CDR3 nucleotide sequence: TGTGCCAGCAGTGACAAGGGGGAGGCTTTCTTT. V is TRBV2 and J is TRBJ1-1, with D maybe TRBD1 (6 bases). Per germline, CDR1 SNHLY and CDR2 FYNNEI. V was shortened by 3 bases and J by 11 bases, with 10 bases between the two germline ends. This CDR3 is built from 11 residues.

The gene calls are TRBV7-9 and TRBJ1-1; D is possibly TRBD1 (6 bases). Looked up from germline, CDR1 is SEHNR and CDR2 is FQNEAQ (reference sequence). This CDR3 spans 14 amino acids. V lost 5 bases, J lost 4 bases, and 14 bases lay in between. CDR3 protein: CASSVQGGGTEAFF. CDR3 coding DNA: TGTGCCAGCAGCGTACAGGGCGGGGGCACTGAAGCTTTCTTT.

The chain carries TRBV24-1 and TRBJ1-5; TRBD1 matches at 10 bases. Germline CDR1 reads KGHDR; CDR2 reads SFDVKD. The CDR3 sequence is 17 residues long. V was clipped by 3 bases and J by 3 bases; unmatched bases: 7. CDR3 sequence (DNA): TGTGCCACCAGTGATGTCAAGGGACAGGGGAACAATCAGCCCCAGCATTTT. The encoded protein is CATSDVKGQGNNQPQHF.

This rearrangement joins TRBV3-1 (or the pseudogene TRBV3-2) to TRBJ2-1; 12 bases agree with TRBD2. This CDR3 is 14 amino acids long. V dropped 6 bases and J dropped 8; count of bases not matched to a gene: 5. CDR1 and CDR2 from the germline V gene are LGHDT and YNNKEL (reference sequence). The CDR3 sequence is CASSPSGGAYEQFF. CDR3 DNA sequence: TGTGCCAGCAGTCCTAGCGGGGGGGCCTATGAGCAGTTCTTC.

This sequence joins TRBV3-1 (or the pseudogene TRBV3-2) and TRBJ1-6, with TRBD1 matching over 9 bases. Germline values: CDR1 LGHDT, CDR2 YNNKEL (reference sequence). Trimming cost V 4 bases and J 6 bases; bases outside gene matches: 4. CDR3 length: 15 residues. CDR3 amino acids: CASSLGQGLNSPLHF. Written as DNA, the CDR3 is TGTGCCAGCAGCCTCGGACAGGGGCTTAATTCACCCCTCCACTTT.

The chain couples TRBV5-4 to TRBJ1-3; TRBD1 agrees at 8 bases. Germline V CDR1 and CDR2: SGHNT, YYREEE (reference sequence). The CDR3 has 15 residues. V lost 4 bases and J lost 4; bases outside the gene matches: 7. As DNA, the CDR3 is TGTGCCAGCAGCCCTCAGGGGGCGTCGGGAAACACCATATATTTT. Translating it yields CASSPQGASGNTIYF.

The J gene is TRBJ1-5, the V gene TRBV30, with TRBD1 matching over 8 bases. Germline assignment: CDR1 GTSNPN and CDR2 SVGIG (reference sequence). The CDR3 runs 14 residues. The trim removed 2 bases at V and 4 bases at J, leaving 4 bases unmatched. CDR3 DNA sequence: TGTGCCTGGAGTAGGGGACAGGCAAATCAGCCCCAGCATTTT. Residues: CAWSRGQANQPQHF.

The chain carries TRBV6-5 and TRBJ2-7, with 8 bases identical to TRBD1. The CDR3 spans 15 residues. In germline, CDR1 is MNHEY, CDR2 SVGAGI. With 6 bases clipped from V and 0 bases from J, the junction kept 7 bases outside the gene matches. The CDR3 nucleotides read TGTGCCAGCAGCCTAACGACAGGGGTCTCCTACGAGCAGTACTTC. Protein product: CASSLTTGVSYEQYF.

The chain recombines TRBV5-8 with TRBJ2-7, with D uncertain. V gave up 2 bases and J gave up 5 bases, with 5 bases separating them. The CDR3 covers 11 residues. Germline V gene data show CDR1 as SGHTS and CDR2 as YDEGEE. CDR3: CASSLINEQYF. The CDR3 DNA reads as TGTGCCAGCAGCTTAATCAACGAGCAGTACTTC.